A selection of T cell receptor beta chains follows, all from one sample in a study of response to subunit inactivated influenza vaccine. MiXCR, applied by TCRdb to the RT-PCR reads, yields one record per CDR3 protein. The sample includes a few hundred thousand distinct CDR3 sequences, 14% of them seen just once. The sample here was PBMCs from blood, taken approximately 13 days after vaccination. The origin of the receptors is a man aged 45-60 years who received an inactivated influenza vaccine. The CDR3 runs from the conserved cysteine through the conserved F or W. A D gene is named only where the DNA matches it firmly. A row's size may be missing; if present it is once, few, many or a size class.

d_call	v_call	clone_size	j_call	cdr3_nt	cdr3_aa
-	TRBV30	-	TRBJ2-7	TGTGCCTGGAGTGGCGTGGGAACAGGCCGGACAAGGATGGAGCAGTACTTC	CAWSGVGTGRTRMEQYF
-	TRBV28	-	TRBJ1-2	TGTGCCAGCAGTTTAAGAAACCCTAACTATGGCTACACCTTC	CASSLRNPNYGYTF
TRBD1	TRBV7-9	few	TRBJ2-5	TGTGCCAGCAGCCCAAGACAGGGGCGAGGGGAGACCCAGTACTTC	CASSPRQGRGETQYF
-	TRBV5-1	few	TRBJ1-5	TGCGCCAGCAGCCGACATAATAGCAATCAGCCCCAGCATTTT	CASSRHNSNQPQHF
-	TRBV9	few	TRBJ2-4	TGTGCCAGCAGCCCCCGACGGACTGAGGACATTCAGTACTTC	CASSPRRTEDIQYF
-	TRBV29-1	many	TRBJ2-3	TGCAGCGTTGAAGATAGGGCGGGGACTAGCACAGATACGCAGTATTTT	CSVEDRAGTSTDTQYF
-	TRBV5-1	many	TRBJ2-2	TGCGCCAGCAGCCGGGACATTGGCGGGGAGCTGTTTTTT	CASSRDIGGELFF
-	TRBV20-1	-	TRBJ1-4	TGCAGTGTGCCGGCCCCGGGGGGAGAAAAACTGTTTTTT	CSVPAPGGEKLFF
-	TRBV7-6	few	TRBJ2-1	TGTGCCAGCAGCTTAGATAGGACCCCCGATGAGCAGTTCTTC	CASSLDRTPDEQFF
-	TRBV3-1	many	TRBJ2-7	TGTGCCAGCAGCCAGGCCAGTCTGGGTTCCTACGAGCAGTACTTC	CASSQASLGSYEQYF
-	TRBV10-3	-	TRBJ2-5	TGTGCCATCAGTGAGTCAACTAGTCGGGAGACCCAGTACTTC	CAISESTSRETQYF
-	TRBV3-1	-	TRBJ1-6	TGTGCCAGCAGGTTGGGGTCTGAGAATTCACCCCTCCACTTT	CASRLGSENSPLHF
-	TRBV7-2	few	TRBJ1-5	TGTGCCAGCAGCTTAGGATGGAGTGGCCAGGGGCCCCAGCATTTT	CASSLGWSGQGPQHF
TRBD2	TRBV20-1	few	TRBJ2-3	TGCAGTGCTAGAGAACCGGGACTAGCGGCACATACGCAGTATTTT	CSAREPGLAAHTQYF
-	TRBV7-6	-	TRBJ2-5	TGTGCCAGCAGCTTAGTCCACGTGAAAGGGGAAGAGACCCAGTACTTC	CASSLVHVKGEETQYF
TRBD2	TRBV28	many	TRBJ2-4	TGTGCCAGCAGGCACGGGACTAGCGGGGGGGCCGGGGCCAAAAACATTCAGTACTTC	CASRHGTSGGAGAKNIQYF
TRBD1	TRBV5-5	few	TRBJ1-1	TGTGCCAGCAGCCATGGCGGACAGGCGCCCTCCACTGAAGCTTTCTTT	CASSHGGQAPSTEAFF